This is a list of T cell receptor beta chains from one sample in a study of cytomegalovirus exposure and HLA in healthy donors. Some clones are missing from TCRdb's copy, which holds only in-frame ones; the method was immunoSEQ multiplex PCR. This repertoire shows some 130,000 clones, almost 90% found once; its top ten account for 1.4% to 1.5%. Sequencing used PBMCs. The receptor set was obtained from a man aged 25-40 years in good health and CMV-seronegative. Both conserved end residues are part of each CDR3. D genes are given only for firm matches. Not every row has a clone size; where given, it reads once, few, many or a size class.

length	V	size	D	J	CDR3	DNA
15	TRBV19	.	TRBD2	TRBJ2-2	CASSSLAGVTGELFF	TGTGCCAGTAGTAGCCTGGCGGGAGTCACCGGGGAGCTGTTTTTT
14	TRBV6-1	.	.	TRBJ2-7	CASSDGSEHYEQYF	TGTGCCAGCAGTGATGGTAGCGAGCACTACGAGCAGTACTTC
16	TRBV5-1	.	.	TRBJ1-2	CASSLTLNRELYGYTF	TGCGCCAGCAGCTTGACCCTCAACAGGGAACTCTATGGCTACACCTTC
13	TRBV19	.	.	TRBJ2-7	CASSHEVTYEQYF	TGTGCCAGTAGTCATGAGGTAACCTACGAGCAGTACTTC
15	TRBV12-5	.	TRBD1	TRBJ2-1	CASGSGTGGYNEQFF	TGTGCTAGTGGTTCAGGGACAGGGGGTTACAATGAGCAGTTCTTC
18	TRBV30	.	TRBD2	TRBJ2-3	CAWSGRASGITNLHTQYF	TGTGCCTGGAGTGGTCGGGCTAGCGGGATTACCAATCTTCATACGCAGTATTTT
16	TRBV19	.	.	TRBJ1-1	CASSILPGGVDTEAFF	TGTGCCAGTAGTATCCTCCCCGGAGGGGTAGACACTGAAGCTTTCTTT
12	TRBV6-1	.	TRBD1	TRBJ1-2	CASGDRVYGYTF	TGTGCCAGCGGGGACAGGGTTTATGGCTACACCTTC
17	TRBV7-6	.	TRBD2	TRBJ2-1	CASSSGAGAPGPNEQFF	TGTGCCAGCAGCTCCGGAGCGGGAGCCCCGGGGCCTAATGAGCAGTTCTTC
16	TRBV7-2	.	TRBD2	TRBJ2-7	CASSPGLAGLAYEQYF	TGTGCCAGCAGCCCCGGACTAGCGGGTTTGGCCTACGAGCAGTACTTC
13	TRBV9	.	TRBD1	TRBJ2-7	CASSEGTGGVQYF	TGTGCCAGCAGCGAAGGGACAGGGGGGGTGCAGTACTTC
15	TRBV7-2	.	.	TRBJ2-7	CASSLGPGISYEQYF	TGTGCCAGCAGCTTAGGTCCGGGAATCTCCTACGAGCAGTACTTC
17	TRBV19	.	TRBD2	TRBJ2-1	CASSIPRLAGPYNEQFF	TGTGCCAGTAGTATTCCCCGACTAGCGGGCCCCTACAATGAGCAGTTCTTC
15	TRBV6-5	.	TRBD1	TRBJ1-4	CASKITGPNRGKLFF	TGTGCCAGCAAAATAACCGGCCCAAACAGGGGGAAACTGTTTTTT
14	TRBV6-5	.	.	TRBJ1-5	CASSSGRENQPQHF	TGTGCCAGCAGCTCAGGGAGGGAAAATCAGCCCCAGCATTTT
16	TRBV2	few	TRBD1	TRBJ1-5	CASRPRLTGINQPQHF	TGTGCCAGCCGACCCAGGTTGACAGGGATTAATCAGCCCCAGCATTTT
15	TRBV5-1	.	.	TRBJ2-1	CASSFTDSSYNEQFF	TGCGCCAGCAGCTTCACGGACAGCTCCTACAATGAGCAGTTCTTC
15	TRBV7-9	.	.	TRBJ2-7	CASSSEGLAFSEQYF	TGTGCCAGCAGCTCGGAGGGTTTGGCATTTTCCGAGCAGTACTTC
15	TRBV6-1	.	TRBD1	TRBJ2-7	CASSALRQGRNEQYF	TGTGCCAGCAGTGCCCTCCGACAGGGTCGGAACGAGCAGTACTTC
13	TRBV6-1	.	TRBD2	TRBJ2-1	CASSTSEYNEQFF	TGTGCCAGCAGTACTAGCGAATACAATGAGCAGTTCTTC
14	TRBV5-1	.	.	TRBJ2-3	CASSPGTFTDTQYF	TGCGCCAGCAGCCCCGGGACTTTCACAGATACGCAGTATTTT
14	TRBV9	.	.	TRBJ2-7	CASSAGTPRNEQYF	TGTGCCAGCAGCGCCGGGACACCCCGAAACGAGCAGTACTTC